A selection of T cell receptor beta chains follows, all from one sample in a study of shared clonotypes between healthy human individuals. Only in-frame clones appear in the TCRdb table, and some are missing; sequencing was by immunoSEQ multiplex PCR. The sample consists of approximately 980,000 clones, 70% to 85% of them appearing once. Sequenced: memory CD4+ T cells sorted from blood. The receptors shown here come from a man aged 18 to 35 in good health. Both conserved end residues are part of each CDR3. The order of the fields is clone size, D gene, J gene, V gene, CDR3 DNA, CDR3 protein. The D gene is left open where the match is weak. Size is omitted from some rows. Given values are once, few, many or a class for expanded clones.

abundance: -
d_gene: TRBD1
j_gene: TRBJ2-5
v_gene: TRBV2
CDR3nt: TGTGCCAGTGGGACAGGGGGAGGGGAGACCCAGTACTTC
CDR3aa: CASGTGGGETQYF

abundance: -
d_gene: -
j_gene: TRBJ1-4
v_gene: TRBV7-9
CDR3nt: TGTGCCAGCAGCAATGACGGCGTGACTAATGAAAAACTGTTTTTT
CDR3aa: CASSNDGVTNEKLFF

abundance: -
d_gene: TRBD1
j_gene: TRBJ1-5
v_gene: TRBV6-1
CDR3nt: TGTGCCAGCAGGAAGGGACAGGGAAGTCAGCCCCAGCATTTT
CDR3aa: CASRKGQGSQPQHF

abundance: -
d_gene: -
j_gene: TRBJ2-5
v_gene: TRBV30
CDR3nt: TGTGCCTGCACATCCGGGACAAAAGAGACCCAGTACTTC
CDR3aa: CACTSGTKETQYF

abundance: -
d_gene: -
j_gene: TRBJ1-1
v_gene: TRBV15
CDR3nt: TGTGCCACCAGCAGGGGGGGTCTGGCGGGCACTGAAGCTTTCTTT
CDR3aa: CATSRGGLAGTEAFF

abundance: -
d_gene: -
j_gene: TRBJ1-1
v_gene: TRBV5-5
CDR3nt: TGTGCCAGCAGCTCCAGGACAGATGAAGCTTTCTTT
CDR3aa: CASSSRTDEAFF

abundance: many
d_gene: -
j_gene: TRBJ1-2
v_gene: TRBV30
CDR3nt: TGTGCCTGGACCCCCGACCGGGACTATGGCTACACCTTC
CDR3aa: CAWTPDRDYGYTF

abundance: few
d_gene: TRBD1
j_gene: TRBJ1-3
v_gene: TRBV30
CDR3nt: TGTGCCTGGAGCTACATGACAGGGCGCTCTGGAAACACCATATATTTT
CDR3aa: CAWSYMTGRSGNTIYF

abundance: -
d_gene: -
j_gene: TRBJ2-5
v_gene: TRBV5-1
CDR3nt: TGCGCCAGCAGCACCGTAGGGGCCGTTTGGGAGACCCAGTACTTC
CDR3aa: CASSTVGAVWETQYF

abundance: few
d_gene: TRBD2
j_gene: TRBJ2-1
v_gene: TRBV5-8
CDR3nt: TGTGCCAGCAGCGCCGGACTAGCGGGGTACAATGAGCAGTTCTTC
CDR3aa: CASSAGLAGYNEQFF

abundance: -
d_gene: TRBD2
j_gene: TRBJ2-7
v_gene: TRBV7-9
CDR3nt: TGTGCCAGCAGCCCGACTAGCGGGGGCTCCTACGAGCAGTACTTC
CDR3aa: CASSPTSGGSYEQYF

abundance: -
d_gene: TRBD1
j_gene: TRBJ1-6
v_gene: TRBV5-1
CDR3nt: TGCGCCAGCAGCTCATGGCAACAGGGGAGCTCCTATAATTCACCCCTCCACTTT
CDR3aa: CASSSWQQGSSYNSPLHF

abundance: -
d_gene: -
j_gene: TRBJ1-2
v_gene: TRBV19
CDR3nt: TGTGCCAGTAGTTTGATCAACGGGGGGCAAGGCTATGGCTACACCTTC
CDR3aa: CASSLINGGQGYGYTF

abundance: -
d_gene: TRBD2
j_gene: TRBJ2-7
v_gene: TRBV13
CDR3nt: TGTGCCAGCAGCTTAGGGGGACTAGCGGGAGAAGGCGAGCAGTACTTC
CDR3aa: CASSLGGLAGEGEQYF

abundance: -
d_gene: TRBD2
j_gene: TRBJ2-7
v_gene: TRBV5-6
CDR3nt: TGTGCCAGCAGCGCCCTGACTAGCGGGGGACGTTACGAGCAGTACTTC
CDR3aa: CASSALTSGGRYEQYF

abundance: -
d_gene: -
j_gene: TRBJ2-2
v_gene: TRBV29-1
CDR3nt: TGCAGCGTTGTAGTCGGGGCCGGGGAGCTGTTTTTT
CDR3aa: CSVVVGAGELFF

abundance: few
d_gene: TRBD2
j_gene: TRBJ2-3
v_gene: TRBV5-1
CDR3nt: TGCGCCAGCAGCTCCCTAGCGGGCACAGATACGCAGTATTTT
CDR3aa: CASSSLAGTDTQYF

abundance: -
d_gene: -
j_gene: TRBJ2-7
v_gene: TRBV6-5
CDR3nt: TGTGCCAGCAGTTACTCGGATGGGAGAGGCTACGAGCAGTACTTC
CDR3aa: CASSYSDGRGYEQYF

abundance: -
d_gene: -
j_gene: TRBJ2-1
v_gene: TRBV13
CDR3nt: TGTGCCAGCAGCTTAGATAGGGGTTACAATGAGCAGTTCTTC
CDR3aa: CASSLDRGYNEQFF

abundance: -
d_gene: -
j_gene: TRBJ1-1
v_gene: TRBV4-1
CDR3nt: TGCGCCAGCAGCCAAGGCCCTTTCGGGGGGGGCACTGAAGCTTTCTTT
CDR3aa: CASSQGPFGGGTEAFF

abundance: -
d_gene: -
j_gene: TRBJ2-5
v_gene: TRBV5-8
CDR3nt: TGTGCCAGCAGCCGGGGGGCCAGAGACCAAGAGACCCAGTACTTC
CDR3aa: CASSRGARDQETQYF

abundance: -
d_gene: TRBD2
j_gene: TRBJ2-2
v_gene: TRBV6-5
CDR3nt: TGTGCCAGCCGACTAGCGGGAGACACCGGGGAGCTGTTTTTT
CDR3aa: CASRLAGDTGELFF

abundance: -
d_gene: TRBD1
j_gene: TRBJ2-5
v_gene: TRBV11-2
CDR3nt: TGTGCCAGCAGCTTAGGGGGACAGGGGGCGTATAGTGAGACCCAGTACTTC
CDR3aa: CASSLGGQGAYSETQYF

abundance: -
d_gene: -
j_gene: TRBJ2-7
v_gene: TRBV10-3
CDR3nt: TGTGCCATCAGTGAGACGAGCGTCGAGCAGTACTTC
CDR3aa: CAISETSVEQYF

abundance: many
d_gene: TRBD1
j_gene: TRBJ1-5
v_gene: TRBV7-3
CDR3nt: TGTGCCAGCAGCTTAGACGGGACAGGTCAGCCCCAGCATTTT
CDR3aa: CASSLDGTGQPQHF

abundance: -
d_gene: -
j_gene: TRBJ2-3
v_gene: TRBV11-3
CDR3nt: TGTGCCAGCAGCTTGAAGACCGAGTTGTATTTT
CDR3aa: CASSLKTELYF

abundance: -
d_gene: -
j_gene: TRBJ1-3
v_gene: TRBV6-1
CDR3nt: TGTGCCAGCAGTGAAGCCCCCGGGTCTGGAAACACCATATATTTT
CDR3aa: CASSEAPGSGNTIYF

abundance: -
d_gene: -
j_gene: TRBJ1-6
v_gene: TRBV5-6
CDR3nt: TGTGCCAGCAGCTCATGGGGGACCGCTAATTCACCCCTCCACTTT
CDR3aa: CASSSWGTANSPLHF